This TCR beta chain appears in the sequencing data of a study of T cells expressing NK-cell markers. General study results and limits: Dominant NKG2C+ clonotypes in 5 or 6 donors made up roughly 1.0-8% of CD8+ T cells.

CDR1 is LNHNV, CDR2 YYDKDF, per germline (reference sequence). This CDR3 is built from 13 residues. On this clonotype: Its antigen is not identified.

TCRdb re-called the 5' RACE reads; every CDR3 protein appears as one record, without DNA. This sample's clone table lists about 260,000 distinct CDR3 sequences. The V gene is TRBV15, the J gene TRBJ1-2. This receptor was obtained from a woman between 18 and 70 years old in good health. Sequences were obtained from blood T cells: a sorted CD56 or NKG2C T cell subset, CD4+ or CD8+ T cells, or bulk PBMC T cells (not recorded which). The CDR3 is CATSRGLGGGYTF.